These 5 T cell receptor beta chains were sequenced from one sample in a study of Ad26.COV2.S vaccination and SARS-CoV-2 variants. The protocol was immunoSEQ multiplex PCR, while the TCRdb copy is restricted to in-frame clones and leaves out a portion. This table holds roughly 510,000 clones, roughly 89% found once. Indicated treatment: approximately 18 received Ad26.COV2.S at low or high dose, single or two shots; 5 received placebo; per-sample allocation not given. All samples were drawn on day 63, counting from the first vaccine or placebo injection. The sequencing here drew on peripheral blood, taken in a trial of Ad26.COV2.S vaccine versus placebo. Every receptor here comes from a person aged 18-65 years who received the Ad26.COV2.S COVID-19 vaccine or a placebo.

The chain recombines TRBV4-3 with TRBJ1-1; D unclear. Germline V CDR1 and CDR2: LGHNA, YSLEER. The CDR3 runs to 14 residues. V was shortened by 0 bases and J by 5 bases, with 10 bases between the two germline ends. In DNA, the CDR3 is TGCGCCAGCAGCCAAGAGATTCGACGAACTGAAGCTTTCTTT. Protein: CASSQEIRRTEAFF.

V is TRBV20-1 and J is TRBJ2-1, with 9 positions matching TRBD2. V lost 6 bases and J lost 15; bases outside the gene matches: 6. The CDR3 is 10 residues long. The V gene's germline CDR1 is DFQATT and CDR2 SNEGSKA (reference sequence). As DNA, the CDR3 is TGCAGTGCCTCTAGCGGGACGGTGTTCTTC. This gives the protein CSASSGTVFF.

The V call is TRBV28, the J call TRBJ2-1; D could derive from TRBD1 or TRBD2 (7 bases each). This CDR3 has 15 amino acids. Looked up from germline, CDR1 is MDHEN and CDR2 is SYDVKM. V was pared by 4 bases and J by 4 bases, with 14 bases between. In DNA form, the CDR3 reads TGTGCCAGCAGTTGGGGGGGGACAGAATACAATGAGCAGTTCTTC. This codes for CASSWGGTEYNEQFF.

The V and J genes are TRBV18 and TRBJ2-7; TRBD1 matches at 7 bases. V gave up 3 bases and J gave up 5 bases; unmatched junction bases: 10. Germline CDR1 KGHSH, CDR2 LQKENI. The CDR3 contains 15 residues. This CDR3 is CASSPDSTGRNEQYF. Here the CDR3 DNA reads TGTGCCAGCTCACCCGACTCGACAGGGAGAAACGAGCAGTACTTC.

The chain combines TRBV6-2 or TRBV6-3 with TRBJ1-1; D is possibly TRBD1 (6 bases). CDR3 length equals 16 residues. Germline lookup yields CDR1 MNHEY and CDR2 SVGEGT. Trimming cost V 6 bases and J 1 base, with 18 bases left between them. CDR3 nucleotides: TGTGCCAGCAGCCCAATCAGGGGAAAACAGAACACTGAAGCTTTCTTT. This sequence encodes CASSPIRGKQNTEAFF.